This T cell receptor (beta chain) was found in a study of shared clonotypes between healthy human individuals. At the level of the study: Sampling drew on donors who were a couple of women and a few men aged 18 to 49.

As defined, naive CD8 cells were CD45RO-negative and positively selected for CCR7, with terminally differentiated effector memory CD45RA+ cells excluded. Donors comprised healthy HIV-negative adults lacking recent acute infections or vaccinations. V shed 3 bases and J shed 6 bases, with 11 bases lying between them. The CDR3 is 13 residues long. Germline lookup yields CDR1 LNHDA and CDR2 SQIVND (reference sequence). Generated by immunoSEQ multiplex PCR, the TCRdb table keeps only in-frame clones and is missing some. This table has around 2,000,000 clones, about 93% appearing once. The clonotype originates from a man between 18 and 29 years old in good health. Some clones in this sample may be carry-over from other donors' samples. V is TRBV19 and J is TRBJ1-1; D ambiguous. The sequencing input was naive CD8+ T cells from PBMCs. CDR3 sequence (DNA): TGTGCCAGTAGTATTGGTAAGAGGTCTGAAGCTTTCTTT. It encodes CASSIGKRSEAFF.